This TCR beta chain emerged from a study of T cells in localized non-small cell lung cancer. This clone is a singleton in its sample. From germline, CDR1 is SEHNR and CDR2 FQNEAQ (reference sequence). CDR3 length: 15 residues. V lost 4 bases and J lost 1, with 13 bases in between. Sequencing used immunoSEQ multiplex PCR; TCRdb keeps in-frame clones, though not all of them. The data hold roughly 76,000 clones, with around 81% observed a single time. Material: PBMCs, obtained before any cancer treatment. J is TRBJ1-1 and V is TRBV7-9; D is unclear. The clonotype comes from a man aged 40-75 years with stage II squamous cell lung carcinoma. CDR3 protein: CASSSHRLGNTEAFF. CDR3 nucleotide sequence: TGTGCCAGCAGCTCTCACCGGCTGGGGAACACTGAAGCTTTCTTT.